The clone carrying this TCR beta chain appeared many times. The record originates from a study of patients and donors after allogeneic stem cell transplantation. TCRdb re-analysed the RT-PCR reads in MiXCR, keeping a single row per CDR3 protein. The sample yields about a million distinct CDR3 sequences, about a sixth seen once. The germline CDR1 and CDR2 sequences are SGHRS and YFSETQ. The CDR3 contains 16 residues. V lost 2 bases to trimming and J lost 0 bases, with 11 bases between them. The sample taken for sequencing was blood, either unsorted or a sorted T cell fraction (not recorded which). This rearrangement joins TRBV5-1 to TRBJ2-2; possibly TRBD2 for D (5 bases). The clonotype originates from a human donor who was either an allogeneic HSCT recipient or a stem cell or donor lymphocyte infusion donor (not recorded which). It is not recorded whose cells these are; they may come from a transplant donor. Here the CDR3 DNA reads TGCGCCAGCAGCTTCGCAGCGGTACCGAACACCGGGGAGCTGTTTTTT. It is translated as CASSFAAVPNTGELFF.